Each of the 6 T cell receptor beta chains below was sequenced from the same sample in a study of T-cell memory formation after mild COVID-19. TCRdb recomputed calls from the 5' RACE reads with MiXCR, one row per CDR3 protein. Counted here are around 260,000 distinct CDR3 sequences, around 15% occurring once; the ten biggest clones make up around 23%. The sequencing input was PBMCs or a T cell subset sorted from them (not recorded which). Every receptor here comes from a man aged 18 to 29 who had mild COVID-19 (a few samples of this study predate the infection). Cell type and time point are not known.

This clonotype was counted between two and nine times. This chain links TRBV7-3 with TRBJ2-1; D is undetermined. Germline loops: CDR1 SGHTA, CDR2 FQGTGA. Trimming took off 5 bases at V and 4 bases at J, with 18 bases between the two ends. The CDR3 is 16 residues long. DNA of the CDR3: TGTGCCAGCAGCCCTTCCATGCGCGGTGGTTACAATGAGCAGTTCTTC. It translates to CASSPSMRGGYNEQFF.

V usage is TRBV4-3 and J usage is TRBJ2-3; maybe TRBD2 (5 bases). Deletions cut 4 bases from V and 3 bases from J, with 11 bases between. Germline V gene data show CDR1 as LGHNA and CDR2 as YSLEER. CDR3 size: 14 residues. The CDR3 is CASSRLRGTDTQYF. In nucleotides, the CDR3 is TGCGCCAGCAGCCGTCTCCGAGGGACAGATACGCAGTATTTT.

This clonotype was counted at least ten times. This rearrangement joins TRBV27 to TRBJ2-7; tentatively, D is TRBD2 (5 bases). V lost 1 base to trimming and J lost 0 bases, with 13 bases between them. This CDR3 is 16 amino acids long. The germline CDR1 and CDR2 sequences are MNHEY and SMNVEV (reference sequence). CDR3 sequence (DNA): TGTGCCAGCAGTTTATGGGCTAGCTCCAGCTCCTACGAGCAGTACTTC. Residues: CASSLWASSSSYEQYF.

This chain links TRBV5-4 with TRBJ1-1; D call uncertain. Trimming cost V 3 bases and J 7 bases, with 19 bases left between them. The CDR3 covers 15 residues. Germline lookup yields CDR1 SGHNT and CDR2 YYREEE (reference sequence). The CDR3 spells CASSWVGGNPSEAFF. The CDR3 nucleotides are TGTGCCAGCAGCTGGGTAGGAGGGAACCCGAGTGAAGCTTTCTTT. Together with reference TRBV5-4 and TRBJ1-1, the CDR3 gives the full variable domain: ETGVTQSPTHLIKTRGQQVTLRCSSQSGHNTVSWYQQALGQGPQFIFQYYREEENGRGNFPPRFSGLQFPNYSSELNVNALELDDSALYLCASSWVGGNPSEAFFGQGTRLTVV.

The chain uses TRBV5-1 and TRBJ2-3; tentatively, D is TRBD1 (7 bases). This CDR3 has 15 amino acids. V was trimmed by 4 bases and J by 4 bases, leaving 16 bases between them. In germline, CDR1 is SGHRS, CDR2 YFSETQ. CDR3 bases: TGCGCCAGCAGCAGACAGGGAGGTAGCGCAGATACGCAGTATTTT. It encodes CASSRQGGSADTQYF. Based on the CDR3 plus reference TRBV5-1 and TRBJ2-3, the full variable domain is KAGVTQTPRYLIKTRGQQVTLSCSPISGHRSVSWYQQTPGQGLQFLFEYFSETQRNKGNFPGRFSGRQFSNSRSEMNVSTLELGDSALYLCASSRQGGSADTQYFGPGTRLTVL.

J is TRBJ2-7 and V is TRBV7-9; D is possibly TRBD1 or TRBD2 (6 bases each). Germline assignment: CDR1 SEHNR and CDR2 FQNEAQ (reference sequence). The CDR3 loop spans 14 amino acids. V was trimmed by 5 bases and J by 7 bases, leaving 18 bases between them. The CDR3 nucleotides are TGTGCCAGCAGCCGCGAAGGGGGGATAGGGGAGCAGTACGTC. It encodes CASSREGGIGEQYV.